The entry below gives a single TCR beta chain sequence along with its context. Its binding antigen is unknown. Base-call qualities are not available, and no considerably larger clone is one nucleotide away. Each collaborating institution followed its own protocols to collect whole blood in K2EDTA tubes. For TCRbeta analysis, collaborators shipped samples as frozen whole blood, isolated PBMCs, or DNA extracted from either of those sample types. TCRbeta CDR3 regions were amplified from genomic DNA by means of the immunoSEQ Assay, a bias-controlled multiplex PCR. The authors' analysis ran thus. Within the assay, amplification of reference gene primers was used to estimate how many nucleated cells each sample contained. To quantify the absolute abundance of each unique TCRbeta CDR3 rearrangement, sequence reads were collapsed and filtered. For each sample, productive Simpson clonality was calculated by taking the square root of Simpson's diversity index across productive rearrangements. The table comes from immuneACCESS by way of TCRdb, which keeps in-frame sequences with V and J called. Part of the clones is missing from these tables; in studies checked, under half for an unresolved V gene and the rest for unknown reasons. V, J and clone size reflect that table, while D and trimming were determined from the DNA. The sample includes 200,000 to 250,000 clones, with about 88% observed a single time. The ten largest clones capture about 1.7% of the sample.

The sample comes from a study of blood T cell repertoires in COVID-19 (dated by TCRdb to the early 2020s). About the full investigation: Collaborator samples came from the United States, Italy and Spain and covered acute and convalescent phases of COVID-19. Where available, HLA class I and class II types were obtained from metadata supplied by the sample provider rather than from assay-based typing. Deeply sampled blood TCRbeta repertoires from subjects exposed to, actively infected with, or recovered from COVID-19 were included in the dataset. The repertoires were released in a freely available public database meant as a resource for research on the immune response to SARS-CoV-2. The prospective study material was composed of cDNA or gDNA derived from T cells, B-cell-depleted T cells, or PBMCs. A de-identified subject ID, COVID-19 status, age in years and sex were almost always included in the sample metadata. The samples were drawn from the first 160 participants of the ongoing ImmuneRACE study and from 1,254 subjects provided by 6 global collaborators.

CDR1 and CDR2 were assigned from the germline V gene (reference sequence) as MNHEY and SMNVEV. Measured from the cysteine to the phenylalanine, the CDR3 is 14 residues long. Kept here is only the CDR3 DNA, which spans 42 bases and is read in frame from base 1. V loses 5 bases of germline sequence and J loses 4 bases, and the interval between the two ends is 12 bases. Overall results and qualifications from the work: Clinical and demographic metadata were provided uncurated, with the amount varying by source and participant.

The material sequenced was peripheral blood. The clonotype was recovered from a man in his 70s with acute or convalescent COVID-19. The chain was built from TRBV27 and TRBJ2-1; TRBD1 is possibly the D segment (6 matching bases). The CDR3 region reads CASSPQGVYNEQFF. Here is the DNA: TGTGCCAGCAGTCCACAGGGAGTTTACAATGAGCAGTTCTTC.